Presented here are 6 T cell receptor beta chains from one specimen sequenced in a study of blood T cell repertoires in COVID-19 (dated by TCRdb to 2020 to 2021). Libraries were constructed by the immunoSEQ multiplex PCR assay. Held by TCRdb, this immuneACCESS table contains in-frame sequences only and omits some clones. Under half of the omission traces to an unresolved V gene where checked; the cause of the rest is unknown. For this sample the table gives about 31,000 clones, of which 70% to 90% were detected only once. The ten top clones hold under 8% of the sample. The sequencing sample was made of peripheral blood. Source of these receptors: a man aged 60-69 years with COVID-19, enrolled during active disease.

V gene TRBV2 combines with J gene TRBJ2-7, with TRBD2 matching 10 bases. Trimming at V came to 7 bases and at J to 3 bases, leaving 6 bases not matched to a gene. The CDR3 spans 14 residues. CDR1 is SNHLY, CDR2 FYNNEI, per germline. CDR3 loop: CASMTRTSGYEQYF. In nucleotides, the CDR3 is TGTGCCAGCATGACCAGGACTAGCGGCTACGAGCAGTACTTC.

The count of this clone is one. The DNA for the CDR3 is TGTGCCAGCAGCCTTCTAGGGGTAACCACAGATACGCAGTATTTT. Translation gives CASSLLGVTTDTQYF. This sequence joins TRBV11-3 and TRBJ2-3; a possible D gene is TRBD1 (5 bases). This CDR3 spans 15 amino acids. V lost 5 bases and J 2 bases, leaving 14 bases between the germline ends. Germline loops: CDR1 SGHNT, CDR2 YENEEA.

The chain links TRBV19 to TRBJ1-5; possible D gene TRBD1, 5 bases. CDR3 size: 15 residues. Germline CDR1 and CDR2: LNHDA and SQIVND (reference sequence). V dropped 5 bases and J dropped 9 bases, with 20 bases sitting between them. The CDR3 reads CASSGTGGIGAPQHF. The CDR3 DNA sequence: TGTGCCAGTAGTGGGACCGGGGGGATCGGGGCGCCCCAGCATTTT.

The CDR3 protein is CASNIQGAQGEKLFF. CDR3 sequence (DNA): TGTGCCAGCAACATACAGGGGGCGCAGGGCGAAAAACTGTTTTTT. The chain links TRBV6-5 to TRBJ1-4; 9 bases map to TRBD1. The germline V gene has CDR1 MNHEY and CDR2 SVGAGI. This CDR3 is 15 amino acids long. V lost 7 bases, J lost 8 bases, and 11 bases stayed unmatched.

This chain links TRBV6-5 with TRBJ1-3; no clear D gene. CDR1 and CDR2 from the germline V gene are MNHEY and SVGAGI. This CDR3 has 13 residues. V dropped 11 bases and J dropped 4 bases, with 15 bases sitting between them. CDR3 bases: TGTGCCGGCCGATCCTTCAACGGAAACACCATATATTTT. Its translation is CAGRSFNGNTIYF.

The chain has TRBV6-6 and TRBJ2-7, with 8 bases identical to TRBD2. V shed 5 bases, J shed 6 bases, and the junction held 12 bases outside the gene matches. The CDR3 consists of 15 residues. Germline V gene data show CDR1 as MNHNY and CDR2 as SVGAGI (reference sequence). The CDR3 sequence: CASSTAPGLGVEQYF. The CDR3 DNA follows: TGTGCCAGCAGTACAGCCCCGGGACTAGGGGTCGAGCAGTACTTC.